This note documents a single T cell receptor beta chain sequence. This clonotype has at least ten counts. What this receptor recognizes is not known. Per-base qualities were not stored, and no clone one base away is much larger. For repertoire sequencing, TCR beta CDR3 regions were amplified from RNA transcripts. HTBI primers and the Qiagen OneStep RT-PCR kit were used in a first-round RT-PCR, which was followed by a second-round multiplex PCR, size selection and purification. Libraries were sequenced paired-end with 100 bp reads on an Illumina HiSeq2000. The paper's data handling went like this. Reads were processed with SOAPnuke, discarding reads with adapters, uncalled bases, mean Phred below 15, or no exact constant-primer or identifier match. High-quality paired reads were merged with COPE v1.2.5. Each unique nucleotide sequence was treated as a clonotype, and MiTCR v1.1 was used to align the clonotypes to the IMGT TRB V, D and J references. Only V-J combinations with frequency above 0.0001 were analysed, covering around 99% of repertoires. A TCR clonal expansion and chaos score per V-J combination was defined as the ratio of F50 clonal expansion to chaos observed in the TCRdist matrix. Welch's t-statistics and random forest were used to reduce features to about 14 V-J combinations, which were fed into a naive Bayes classifier. Thyroid-blood repertoire similarity was quantified with the Morisita-Horn index. The public reads were run again by TCRdb, first through fastp at Q25 and then through MiXCR, and only productive beta chains were kept. Rows merge per CDR3 protein into single entries with the most common DNA and genes. TCRdb, rather than the study authors, made the V and J calls. Present in this sample are about 1.2 million distinct CDR3 sequences, 36% of which were seen just once. The leading ten clones occupy roughly 10% of the sample.

Taken from cysteine to phenylalanine, the CDR3 has 13 residues. The only DNA kept is the CDR3, 39 bases in frame from the first base. Reading the germline V gene gives CDR1 SNHLY and CDR2 FYNNEI. Trimming removed 0 bases from V and 8 bases from J, leaving 8 bases between the germline ends. Hyperthyroidism patients were newly diagnosed, were aged 18 to 65 years, and had a disease duration under 2 months. Patients with other autoimmune diseases, uncontrolled infections, pregnancy or lactation were excluded. Clinical symptoms, serum thyroxine, TRAb, thyroid ultrasound and orbital computed tomography were used for diagnosis. Trizol reagent was used to extract the total RNA, and its quality was then checked on an Agilent 2100 Bioanalyzer. The data derive from a study of Graves' ophthalmopathy and Graves' hyperthyroidism (dated by TCRdb to 2017 to 2018). Broadly, across the study: Stable hyperthyroidism was defined as no progression to ophthalmopathy within 18 months of follow-up. To tell Graves' ophthalmopathy apart from Graves' hyperthyroidism, and to predict which patients would progress to ophthalmopathy, the study relied on TCR beta repertoire signatures. In total, 135 blood samples were TCR-sequenced: fewer than 50 ophthalmopathy, under 80 hyperthyroidism and approximately 17 hyperthyroidism-to-ophthalmopathy patients. A discovery set of 95 to 100 patients (around 44 ophthalmopathy, about 55 stable hyperthyroidism) was enrolled to explore V-J signatures distinguishing ophthalmopathy from hyperthyroidism. For independent validation, a separate cohort was made up of 18 hyperthyroidism patients plus 17 patients who later progressed from hyperthyroidism to ophthalmopathy. In roughly six hyperthyroidism patients, the T-cell repertoire of thyroid tissue was compared with the T-cell repertoire of blood. Following sample collection, hyperthyroidism patients were given methimazole at a starting dose of 30 mg daily, and ophthalmopathy patients were given high-dose intravenous methylprednisolone. What the work shows at the level of the full study, not this receptor alone: Most expanded thyroid clonotypes with a frequency above 0.001 also appeared in blood, which suggests that blood repertoires may reflect the immune response in the thyroid. In validation, the model predicted ophthalmopathy progression with nearly 71% sensitivity and less than 80% specificity; eleven to twelve predicted patients were CT-confirmed with GO in a median of approximately 6.5 months. No statistical method was used to set the sample size in advance, and the investigators knew which group each participant was assigned to. In cross-validation, the 13-signature model distinguished ophthalmopathy from stable hyperthyroidism with about 87% sensitivity and around 81% specificity, and in the test set the corresponding values were approximately 80% and 68%.

Sequenced sample: peripheral blood or thyroid tissue (not recorded which). This receptor was obtained from an adult man with Graves' hyperthyroidism. Recombination joined TRBV2 with TRBJ1-3; there is no confident call for the D gene. The CDR3 in this case is CASSEAGGDTIYF. The nucleotides are TGTGCCAGCAGTGAAGCGGGTGGCGACACCATATATTTT.